What follows is one T cell receptor beta chain and its context. Its binding antigen is unknown. The input lacks base qualities; no much larger clone sits a single base away. This entry is derived from a study of OX40 agonist ivuxolimab in advanced cancers. For context, the study as a whole: Ivuxolimab, which targeted the costimulatory receptor OX40 (CD134), was an agonistic, fully human IgG2 monoclonal antibody. Of the approximately 54 patients in dose escalation, some 19 had hepatocellular carcinoma, roughly 15 had melanoma, 9 had renal cell carcinoma and 9 had head and neck cancer. Prior anti-PD-1, anti-PD-L1 or anti-CTLA-4 therapy was permitted, and checkpoint inhibitors had been received by roughly 40% of dose-escalation patients. Peripheral TCRbeta sequencing was intended to test whether TCR sequence diversity was altered and clonal T-cell expansion was caused by ivuxolimab. The paper describes the monotherapy dose-escalation part (N of about 47 patients) of the phase I trial of ivuxolimab. In the dose-escalation cohort, 70% to 85% of patients were male, and the mean age was 60 years with a range of roughly 23 to 79. Intravenous ivuxolimab was administered to patients every 2 weeks at six dose levels: 0.01, 0.1, 0.3, 1.5, 3 and 10 mg/kg. Three dose-escalation patients achieved partial responses, one with hepatocellular carcinoma and two with cutaneous melanoma. What the authors observed across the whole study: At doses of 0.1 to 3.0 mg/kg, clonal expansion of both CD4+ and CD8+ T cells in blood was seen between baseline and week 6. Low levels of normalized T-cell clonal expansion were also seen in some patients who did not respond. After ivuxolimab, expanded clones were on average more numerous among CD8+ T cells than among CD4+ T cells. Which antigens the clonally expanded peripheral T cells were specific for was not determined. In partial responders in the 0.1-3.0 mg/kg groups, normalized peripheral clonal expansion was found to be among the lowest, especially among CD8+ T cells.

Patients with autoimmune disease history or receiving systemic immunosuppression were excluded from the trial. Peripheral blood for TCR sequencing was collected from all dose cohorts at baseline, on cycle 4 day 1, and on cycle 7 day 1. The samples were drawn from a first-in-human, open-label, multicenter phase I dose-escalation trial of ivuxolimab. Adults with locally advanced or metastatic head and neck squamous cell, hepatocellular, melanoma or renal cell carcinoma were enrolled in the trial. Before TCR sequencing, CD4+ and CD8+ T cells were separately sorted from peripheral blood. The CDR3 covers 13 residues, taking in both the cysteine and the phenylalanine. Only the CDR3 DNA is retained, 39 bases long and in frame from the first base. Between the V and J ends, shortened by 3 bases and 4 bases respectively, the junction contains 12 bases. The CDR1 and CDR2 encoded by the germline V gene are SQVTM and ANQGSEA.

For sequencing of the TCRbeta CDR3 region, genomic DNA was extracted from the sorted cells. TCRbeta CDR3 regions were sequenced using the immunoSEQ Assay. Entries here come from immuneACCESS through TCRdb and include only in-frame sequences with V and J called. Some clones fail to appear in such tables; in the studies checked, an unresolved V gene covers under half of the shortfall, and the cause of the remainder is unknown. The sample table shows approximately 66,000 clones, and around 85% are seen once. The top ten hold about 0.83% of the sample. This material consisted of CD4+ or CD8+ T cells sorted from blood, taken in a trial of the OX40 agonist ivuxolimab. The TCR sequence derives from an adult with an advanced solid tumor such as melanoma, head and neck, liver or kidney cancer. This receptor chain uses TRBV29-1 and TRBJ1-2; possibly the D gene is TRBD1, per 5 matching bases. The sequence in DNA is TGCAGCGTTGATCCACCGGGGGGCTATGGCTACACCTTC. It translates as CSVDPPGGYGYTF.